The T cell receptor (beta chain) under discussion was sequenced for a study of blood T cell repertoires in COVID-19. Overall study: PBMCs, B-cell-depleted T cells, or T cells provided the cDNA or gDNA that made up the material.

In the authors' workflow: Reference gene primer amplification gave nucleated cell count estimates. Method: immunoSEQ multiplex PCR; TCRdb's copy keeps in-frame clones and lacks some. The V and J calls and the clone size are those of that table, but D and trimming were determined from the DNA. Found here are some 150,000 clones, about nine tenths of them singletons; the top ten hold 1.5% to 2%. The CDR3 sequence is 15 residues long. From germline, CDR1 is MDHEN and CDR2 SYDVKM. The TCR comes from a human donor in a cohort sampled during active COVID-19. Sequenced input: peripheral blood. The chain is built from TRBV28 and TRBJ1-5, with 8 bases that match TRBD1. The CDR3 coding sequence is TGTGCGGTTTACGGGACAGGATATAGCAATCAGCCCCAGCATTTT. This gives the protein CAVYGTGYSNQPQHF.